This TCR beta chain stems from a study of shared clonotypes between healthy human individuals. Findings of the study overall: Estimated clonotype richness was generally higher in naive than memory subsets. An effect of sequencing depth on clonotype sharing among donors was expected. When naive CD4 clonotypes were compared across a few donors, approximately 5% were shared.

Concerning this clone: Its antigen is as yet unknown.

Produced via immunoSEQ multiplex PCR; TCRdb's table is partial and in-frame only. The sample has roughly 400,000 clones, around 96% seen once. Trimming left V 2 bases short and J 0 bases short, with 13 bases between. This CDR3 has 16 amino acids. Germline loops: CDR1 MNHEY, CDR2 SMNVEV (reference sequence). Each of the donors was a healthy adult who was HIV-negative and had not had a recent acute infection or vaccination. The clonotype originates from a man younger than 45 in good health. The sequenced material came from memory CD8+ T cells sorted from blood. Described subset: CD45RO+ cells pooled with CCR7-negative TemRA cells. The chain couples TRBV27 to TRBJ1-1; possible D gene TRBD1, 6 bases. Here the CDR3 DNA reads TGTGCCAGCAGTTTACGGGGGCTAGGGATGAACACTGAAGCTTTCTTT. Residues: CASSLRGLGMNTEAFF.